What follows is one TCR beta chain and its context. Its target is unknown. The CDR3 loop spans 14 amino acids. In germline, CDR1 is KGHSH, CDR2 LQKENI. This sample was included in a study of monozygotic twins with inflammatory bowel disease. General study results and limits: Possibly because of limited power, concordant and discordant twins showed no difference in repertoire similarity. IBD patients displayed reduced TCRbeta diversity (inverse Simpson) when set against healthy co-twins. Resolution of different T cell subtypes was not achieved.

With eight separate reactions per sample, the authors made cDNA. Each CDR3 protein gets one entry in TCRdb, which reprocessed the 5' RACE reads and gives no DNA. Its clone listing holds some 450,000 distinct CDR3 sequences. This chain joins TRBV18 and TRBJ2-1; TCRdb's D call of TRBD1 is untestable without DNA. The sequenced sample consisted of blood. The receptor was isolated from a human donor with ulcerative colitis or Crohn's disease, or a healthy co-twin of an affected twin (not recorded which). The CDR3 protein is CASSLGTGDNEQFF.